The clone carrying this T cell receptor (beta chain) was picked up a small number of times. Its cognate antigen is unknown. The source of the sample is a study of neoadjuvant anti-PD-1 for oral cavity cancer. Points from the study as a whole: Higher pretreatment blood Treg/Th17 ratios correlated with higher pretreatment blood and lower post-treatment tumor TCRbeta clonality.

This table comes from immunoSEQ multiplex PCR, and its TCRdb copy is limited to in-frame clones, with some not included. The table shows tens of thousands of clones, with 84% occurring only once. Between the trimmed V and J ends, which lost 0 bases and 10 bases, there was a span of 11 bases. CDR1 and CDR2 from the germline V gene are SGDLS and YYNGEE. The CDR3 runs to 13 residues. This clonotype was sampled from a person between 40 and 85 years old with oral cavity squamous cell carcinoma. V usage is TRBV9 and J usage is TRBJ2-1; D is unresolved. The source material was PBMCs, sampled before nivolumab (anti-PD-1) treatment. CDR3: CASSVASAWEQFF. The CDR3 DNA is TGTGCCAGCAGCGTAGCCAGCGCCTGGGAGCAGTTCTTC.